The 22 T cell receptor beta chains below come from one sample, sequenced in a study of lymphopenia after photon versus proton radiotherapy (dated by TCRdb to 2018 to 2020). The library was produced with the immunoSEQ multiplex PCR assay. TCRdb obtained this table from immuneACCESS and retained in-frame rearrangements with V and J assigned. These tables miss some clones; where compared with another copy, unresolved V genes account for less than half of the shortfall, and the remainder is unexplained. Across this sample there are roughly 17,000 clones, with 80% to 90% seen only once. The top ten constitute about 20% of the sample. This material consisted of peripheral blood, taken from a patient treated with proton-based radiotherapy. The origin of the receptors is an older man with pancreatic cancer.

This clone has only a few counts. This chain joins TRBV30 and TRBJ1-1, with 9 bases matching TRBD1. CDR3 length: 12 residues. Per the germline V gene, CDR1 is GTSNPN and CDR2 is SVGIG (reference sequence). V trimming: 3 bases; J trimming: 7 bases; junction bases outside the gene matches: 3. In DNA, the CDR3 is TGTGCCTGGAGCGCGGGACAGGGTGAAGCTTTCTTT. Protein sequence: CAWSAGQGEAFF.

The gene calls are TRBV2 and TRBJ2-7; TRBD1 matches 9 bases. There are 14 residues in the CDR3. V lost 5 bases, J lost 1 base, and 3 bases stayed unmatched. The germline CDR1 and CDR2 sequences are SNHLY and FYNNEI. The CDR3 here is CASSRQGGSYEQYF. The CDR3 DNA is TGTGCCAGCAGTCGACAGGGGGGATCCTACGAGCAGTACTTC.

V is TRBV2 and J is TRBJ1-1; a possible D gene is TRBD1 (5 bases). With 11 bases removed from V and 2 bases from J, the gap between germline ends came to 18 bases. This CDR3 is built from 14 residues. The germline CDR1 and CDR2 sequences are SNHLY and FYNNEI. Here the CDR3 DNA reads TGTGCCGGGATGGACACAGAAGGAAACACTGAAGCTTTCTTT. This gives the protein CAGMDTEGNTEAFF.

CDR3 sequence reads: CARVEETQYF. DNA of the CDR3: TGTGCCAGGGTTGAGGAGACCCAGTACTTC. This chain connects TRBV6-1 to TRBJ2-5; D call uncertain. V lost 9 bases, J lost 5 bases, and 7 bases lay in between. Germline lookup yields CDR1 MNHNS and CDR2 SASEGT. This CDR3 comprises 10 residues.

The chain uses TRBV11-2 and TRBJ2-5; D not resolved. This CDR3 comprises 15 residues. Trimming shortened V by 2 bases and J by 3 bases, and 13 bases separated the two germline ends. Germline V lookup: CDR1 SGHAT, CDR2 FQNNGV. The CDR3 loop reads CASSLRANPEETQYF. The DNA for the CDR3 is TGTGCCAGCAGCTTAAGGGCCAACCCCGAAGAGACCCAGTACTTC.

J is TRBJ1-4 and V is TRBV19; D might be TRBD1 (6 bases). The CDR3 totals 14 residues. With 2 bases removed from V and 6 bases from J, the gap between germline ends came to 10 bases. CDR1 is LNHDA and CDR2 is SQIVND in the germline V gene (reference sequence). DNA of the CDR3: TGTGCCAGTAGTATAACGGCAGGGGATGAAAAACTGTTTTTT. Its protein product is CASSITAGDEKLFF.

V gene TRBV13 combines with J gene TRBJ1-6; TRBD1 aligns across 8 bases. The CDR3 has 17 residues. V was pared by 5 bases and J by 5 bases, with 11 bases of the junction left unmatched. Germline CDR1 is PRHDT and CDR2 is FYEKMQ (reference sequence). The CDR3: CASSEEGQGANNSPLHF. The CDR3 nucleotides read TGTGCCAGCAGCGAAGAGGGGCAGGGGGCAAATAATTCACCCCTCCACTTT.

This chain links TRBV18 with TRBJ1-2, with TRBD1 matching over 8 bases. CDR3 length equals 15 residues. The germline gives CDR1 KGHSH, CDR2 LQKENI. V shed 1 base, J shed 7 bases, and the junction held 8 bases outside the gene matches. The CDR3 DNA follows: TGTGCCAGCTCACCACTTCCGGACAGGGAGGTTGGCTACACCTTC. Amino acids: CASSPLPDREVGYTF.

The chain links TRBV29-1 to TRBJ1-2, with D perhaps matching TRBD1 (6 bases). This CDR3 has 15 amino acids. Per germline, CDR1 SQVTM and CDR2 ANQGSEA. V lost 4 bases and J 4 bases, leaving 19 bases between the germline ends. In nucleotides, the CDR3 is TGCAGCGTTGGGGCCCGGGGCAGGGGAAGCTATGGCTACACCTTC. The encoded protein is CSVGARGRGSYGYTF.

The V call is TRBV5-1, the J call TRBJ2-1; the D gene is possibly TRBD1 (5 bases). The CDR3 sequence is 16 residues long. Trimming pared 1 base from V and 8 bases from J, leaving 19 bases between. The germline V gene has CDR1 SGHRS and CDR2 YFSETQ. The CDR3, as DNA: TGCGCCAGCAGCTTGCGTTCTCTCCAGGGTGACCATGAGCAGTTCTTC. Translation gives CASSLRSLQGDHEQFF.

V gene TRBV19 combines with J gene TRBJ1-2; maybe TRBD1 (6 bases). Germline V gives CDR1 LNHDA, CDR2 SQIVND (reference sequence). The V end was cut by 5 bases, the J end by 2 bases, with 12 bases between. This CDR3 region has 14 residues. CDR3 amino acids: CASSPQTGNYGYTF. CDR3 coding DNA: TGTGCCAGTAGTCCCCAGACAGGAAACTATGGCTACACCTTC.

This chain connects TRBV12-5 to TRBJ2-7; either TRBD1 or TRBD2 may supply D (5 bases each). Trimming took 7 bases from V and 2 from J, leaving 18 bases between them. This CDR3 region has 15 residues. Per germline, CDR1 LGHNT and CDR2 FRNRAP. The CDR3 protein is CASAHLGPGTYEQYF. In DNA, the CDR3 is TGTGCTAGTGCCCACCTGGGACCGGGAACCTACGAGCAGTACTTC.

A few counts support this clone. The chain couples TRBV6-5 to TRBJ1-2; D not certain. Germline CDR1 reads MNHEY; CDR2 reads SVGAGI. The CDR3 loop spans 13 amino acids. Between the trimmed V and J ends, which lost 6 bases and 4 bases, there was a span of 12 bases. CDR3 DNA sequence: TGTGCCAGCAGCCGGAGCCAGGTCTATGGCTACACCTTC. Translated, it gives CASSRSQVYGYTF.

J is TRBJ1-5 and V is TRBV9; D is possibly TRBD1 (5 bases). Germline lookup yields CDR1 SGDLS and CDR2 YYNGEE. The CDR3 is 15 residues long. V lost 3 bases and J lost 1, with 11 bases in between. The CDR3 DNA reads as TGTGCCAGCAGCGAGGGGTCATTAAGCAATCAGCCCCAGCATTTT. It is translated as CASSEGSLSNQPQHF.

The chain couples TRBV18 to TRBJ2-7, with D possibly TRBD1 on 5 matching bases. V shed 4 bases and J shed 3 bases, with 19 bases lying between them. The CDR3 extends over 16 amino acids. Germline-derived CDR1 and CDR2 are KGHSH and LQKENI. The CDR3 is CASSLQTDPFLYEQYF. The CDR3 region has the DNA TGTGCCAGCTCACTACAGACAGACCCTTTTCTCTACGAGCAGTACTTC.

This chain connects TRBV6-1 to TRBJ2-7; 10 positions agree with TRBD1. Germline V gene lookup returns CDR1 MNHNS and CDR2 SASEGT. Unmatched junction bases numbered 9, after V lost 11 bases and J lost 5 bases. This CDR3 is built from 13 residues. DNA of the CDR3: TGTGCCGGCCTCCCGGGACAGGGGAACGAGCAGTACTTC. Protein: CAGLPGQGNEQYF.

The chain has TRBV5-1 and TRBJ2-2; D not resolved. The germline V and J ends were trimmed by 1 base and 0 bases, with 7 bases remaining between them. The CDR3 runs to 15 residues. Germline V lookup: CDR1 SGHRS, CDR2 YFSETQ. The CDR3 loop is CASSLSATNTGELFF. In DNA form, the CDR3 reads TGCGCCAGCAGCTTGTCAGCTACGAACACCGGGGAGCTGTTTTTT.

The chain has TRBV6-6 and TRBJ1-2; D uncertain. Trimming shortened V by 7 bases and J by 6 bases, and 15 bases separated the two germline ends. The CDR3 consists of 13 residues. The V gene's germline CDR1 is MNHNY and CDR2 SVGAGI (reference sequence). The CDR3 coding sequence is TGTGCCAGCAACCCTGTTTTCGGCAATGGCTACACCTTC. The encoded protein is CASNPVFGNGYTF.

The chain recombines TRBV7-2 with TRBJ1-5; tentatively, D is TRBD1 (6 bases). There are 16 residues in the CDR3. V shed 2 bases and J shed 7 bases, with 18 bases lying between them. The V gene's germline CDR1 is SGHTA and CDR2 FQGNSA. The CDR3 region has the DNA TGTGCCAGCAGCTTATCATGGGGGCAGGGAATACAGCCCCAGCATTTT. Amino acids: CASSLSWGQGIQPQHF.

This chain's CDR3 is CASSLEFGTGNQPQHF. The CDR3 DNA follows: TGTGCCAGCAGCTTAGAATTCGGTACAGGGAATCAGCCCCAGCATTTT. The chain combines TRBV7-2 with TRBJ1-5; TRBD1 might be the D (6 bases). Trimming left V 1 base short and J 4 bases short, with 14 bases between. CDR1 is SGHTA, CDR2 FQGNSA, per germline. The length of the CDR3 is 16 residues.

The chain recombines TRBV5-6 with TRBJ2-2, with TRBD1 as a possible D gene (5 bases). Trimming removed 4 bases from V and 4 bases from J, with 17 bases in between. Germline values: CDR1 SGHDT, CDR2 YYEEEE. The CDR3 contains 16 residues. Written as DNA, the CDR3 is TGTGCCAGCAGCATAAGCAGTGTAGGGGTCACCGGGGAGCTGTTTTTT. This encodes CASSISSVGVTGELFF.

The V call is TRBV11-2, the J call TRBJ2-1; 8 positions match TRBD2. The V and J ends lost 3 bases and 12 bases, in that order; junction bases with no gene match: 10. CDR1 and CDR2 (germline): SGHAT, FQNNGV. The CDR3 length is 14 residues. Written as DNA, the CDR3 is TGTGCCAGCAGCTTCGGGGGGGGCCAAGAATGGCAGTTCTTC. It yields the protein CASSFGGGQEWQFF. The full variable domain, in which reference TRBV11-2 and TRBJ2-1 provide the parts outside the CDR3, is EAGVAQSPRYKIIEKRQSVAFWCNPISGHATLYWYQQILGQGPKLLIQFQNNGVVDDSQLPKDRFSAERLKGVDSTLKIQPAKLEDSAVYLCASSFGGGQEWQFFGPGTRLTVL.